The clone carrying this T cell receptor (beta chain) is a singleton in its sample. The data derive from a study of cytomegalovirus exposure and HLA in healthy donors. TCRdb keeps only in-frame clones here, not all; method: immunoSEQ multiplex PCR. The repertoire holds under 300,000 clones, with around 87% as singletons. The CDR3 has 14 residues. V was shortened by 5 bases and J by 5 bases, with 15 bases between the two germline ends. Germline V CDR1 and CDR2: MNHEY, SVGAGI. The TCR sequence derives from a woman in her thirties in good health and CMV-seropositive. The rearrangement joins TRBV6-5 to TRBJ2-5, with D unresolved. The sequenced sample consisted of PBMCs. The chain's CDR3 is CASSMTPAGETQYF. The CDR3 coding sequence is TGTGCCAGCAGTATGACTCCGGCCGGGGAGACCCAGTACTTC.